A single sample is the source of the 21 T cell receptor beta chains below, sequenced in a study of beta chain features in type 1 diabetes. Notes on the study in general: Type 1 diabetes patients showed a moderate but significant shortening of TCRB CDR3s in all four CD4+ subsets.

The study reverse transcribed the entire isolated RNA, so it sequenced expressed TCRB transcripts. Using immunoSEQ multiplex PCR, the repertoire was profiled, and TCRdb retains in-frame clones only, with some absent. The sample includes a few hundred thousand clones, over 9% of them seen just once. Their cognate antigens are unknown. The sample consisted of central memory CD4+ T cells from blood. These receptors all come from a man aged 30 to 39 with type 1 diabetes.

This clone turned up a few times. This chain connects TRBV7-2 to TRBJ2-1; no firm D call. The germline V gene has CDR1 SGHTA and CDR2 FQGNSA. V lost 4 bases and J 4 bases, leaving 8 bases between the germline ends. The CDR3 has 13 residues. CDR3 loop: CASSSASYNEQFF. The DNA for the CDR3 is TGTGCCAGCAGCTCGGCTAGTTACAATGAGCAGTTCTTC.

A few counts support this clone. V usage is TRBV19 and J usage is TRBJ2-2; TRBD1 matches at 7 bases. CDR1 and CDR2 (germline): LNHDA, SQIVND (reference sequence). After removal of 5 bases from V and 7 bases from J, the junction contained 7 bases not matched to a gene. The CDR3 consists of 14 residues. In nucleotides, the CDR3 is TGTGCCAGTAGTTCTTGGGACAGAGTCGGGGAGCTGTTTTTT. It yields the protein CASSSWDRVGELFF.

This chain connects TRBV11-1 to TRBJ2-1; the D gene is possibly TRBD1 (6 bases). The V gene's germline CDR1 is SGHAT and CDR2 FQDESV (reference sequence). The CDR3 is made up of 15 amino acids. The CDR3 nucleotides are TGTGCAATCCAACTGCGCAGGGGCTCCTACAATGAGCAGTTCTTC. As protein: CAIQLRRGSYNEQFF.

The chain joins TRBV6-1 to TRBJ2-3, with no clear D. Trimming removed 1 base from V and 6 bases from J, with 14 bases in between. Looked up from germline, CDR1 is MNHNS and CDR2 is SASEGT. This CDR3 comprises 15 residues. CDR3 amino acids: CASSEGAHNFDTQYF. The CDR3 DNA sequence: TGTGCCAGCAGTGAAGGGGCCCATAACTTTGATACGCAGTATTTT.

Notes on this clone: Other DNA sequences in this specimen translate into the identical CDR3. The chain uses TRBV5-1 and TRBJ2-3, with D possibly being TRBD1 (5 bases). V dropped 2 bases and J dropped 1 base, with 5 bases sitting between them. CDR3 length: 13 amino acids. The germline gives CDR1 SGHRS, CDR2 YFSETQ. The CDR3 DNA sequence: TGCGCCAGCAGCTTAGGGGGCACAGATACGCAGTATTTT. This gives the protein CASSLGGTDTQYF. Full variable domain (outside the CDR3, taken from reference TRBV5-1 and TRBJ2-3): KAGVTQTPRYLIKTRGQQVTLSCSPISGHRSVSWYQQTPGQGLQFLFEYFSETQRNKGNFPGRFSGRQFSNSRSEMNVSTLELGDSALYLCASSLGGTDTQYFGPGTRLTVL.

The chain recombines TRBV5-1 with TRBJ2-3, with 8 bases lining up with TRBD1. The V gene end was trimmed by 4 bases and the J gene end by 2 bases; junction bases not matched to a gene: 6. Germline-derived CDR1 and CDR2 are SGHRS and YFSETQ. There are 15 residues in the CDR3. The CDR3 DNA sequence: TGCGCCAGCAGCGAGGACAGGGTTTCCACAGATACGCAGTATTTT. Encoded protein: CASSEDRVSTDTQYF. Together with reference TRBV5-1 and TRBJ2-3, the CDR3 gives the full variable domain: KAGVTQTPRYLIKTRGQQVTLSCSPISGHRSVSWYQQTPGQGLQFLFEYFSETQRNKGNFPGRFSGRQFSNSRSEMNVSTLELGDSALYLCASSEDRVSTDTQYFGPGTRLTVL.

The table lists this clone with a few counts. CDR3 amino acids: CASMTWGASGELFF. The CDR3 DNA follows: TGTGCCAGCATGACCTGGGGGGCAAGCGGGGAGCTGTTTTTT. The chain joins TRBV5-4 to TRBJ2-2; the D gene could be TRBD1 or TRBD2 (6 bases each). The germline V and J ends were trimmed by 6 bases and 7 bases, with 16 bases remaining between them. The germline V gene encodes CDR1 SGHNT and CDR2 YYREEE (reference sequence). The CDR3 contains 14 residues.

A few counts support this clone. This chain links TRBV7-2 with TRBJ2-1; D possibly corresponds to TRBD2 (5 bases). From germline, CDR1 is SGHTA and CDR2 FQGNSA. This CDR3 contains 15 residues. Trimming removed 5 bases from V and 1 base from J, with 12 bases in between. DNA of the CDR3: TGTGCCAGCAGCCCGGACTTTACTTCCTACAATGAGCAGTTCTTC. Encoded protein: CASSPDFTSYNEQFF.

This clone has a handful of counts. V and J are TRBV11-3 and TRBJ2-7; possibly TRBD2 for D (5 bases). V was shortened by 2 bases and J by 4 bases, with 9 bases between the two germline ends. Germline V CDR1 and CDR2: SGHNT, YENEEA. CDR3 length: 13 residues. CDR3 residues: CASSLPRRYEQYF. CDR3 nucleotide sequence: TGTGCCAGCAGCTTACCTCGGAGGTACGAGCAGTACTTC.

This clone has only a few counts. This chain links TRBV2 with TRBJ2-4; no reliable D call. There are 12 residues in the CDR3. The germline V and J ends were trimmed by 6 bases and 6 bases, with 9 bases remaining between them. Germline CDR1 and CDR2: SNHLY and FYNNEI. CDR3 in amino acids: CASSRLGNIQYF. In DNA form, the CDR3 reads TGTGCCAGCAGCCGCCTTGGAAACATTCAGTACTTC. Full variable domain (outside the CDR3, taken from reference TRBV2 and TRBJ2-4): EPEVTQTPSHQVTQMGQEVILRCVPISNHLYFYWYRQILGQKVEFLVSFYNNEISEKSEIFDDQFSVERPDGSNFTLKIRSTKLEDSAMYFCASSRLGNIQYFGAGTRLSVL.

This clone was counted a few times. The V gene is TRBV28, the J gene TRBJ2-1; D is possibly TRBD2 (6 bases). V lost 3 bases to trimming and J lost 9 bases, with 18 bases between them. Germline CDR1 and CDR2: MDHEN and SYDVKM. The CDR3 covers 15 residues. The CDR3 DNA follows: TGTGCCAGCAGTTTGACCCCTATCCTAGCGCCTGAGCAGTTCTTC. Its protein product is CASSLTPILAPEQFF.

The chain has TRBV7-6 and TRBJ1-5; perhaps TRBD1 as D (5 bases). The ends were cut back, 1 base at V and 5 bases at J, with 9 bases in the middle. The CDR3 consists of 14 residues. Germline V CDR1 and CDR2: SGHVS, FNYEAQ. CDR3 region: CASSLDRSYQPQHF. The CDR3 DNA follows: TGTGCCAGCAGCTTAGACAGGTCTTATCAGCCCCAGCATTTT.

CDR3 bases: TGTGCCAGCAGCTTAAGGGGACTAGGGGAGCAGTTCTTC. Amino acid sequence: CASSLRGLGEQFF. The genes are TRBV11-2 and TRBJ2-1; 8 bases map to TRBD2. CDR1 and CDR2 from the germline V gene are SGHAT and FQNNGV. The CDR3 has 13 amino acids. V shed 2 bases and J 10 bases; nucleotides not matched to a gene: 4. The full variable domain, with the rest looked up from reference TRBV11-2 and TRBJ2-1, is EAGVAQSPRYKIIEKRQSVAFWCNPISGHATLYWYQQILGQGPKLLIQFQNNGVVDDSQLPKDRFSAERLKGVDSTLKIQPAKLEDSAVYLCASSLRGLGEQFFGPGTRLTVL.

This clone occurred a few times. J is TRBJ2-7 and V is TRBV6-1, with no clear D. Germline lookup yields CDR1 MNHNS and CDR2 SASEGT. Trimming pared 6 bases from V and 3 bases from J, leaving 15 bases between. The CDR3 has 14 amino acids. In DNA, the CDR3 is TGTGCCAGCAGCGCGCGCGGCAACAGCTACGAGCAGTACTTC. It is translated as CASSARGNSYEQYF.

The table lists this clone with a few counts. The chain joins TRBV29-1 to TRBJ2-2; TRBD2 is a possible D gene (6 bases). Per the germline V gene, CDR1 is SQVTM and CDR2 is ANQGSEA. Deletions cut 6 bases from V and 1 base from J, with 18 bases between. CDR3 length: 16 residues. The CDR3 coding sequence is TGCAGCGTGGGTACTCTTGGGGGAGGGAACACCGGGGAGCTGTTTTTT. Residues: CSVGTLGGGNTGELFF.

This clone was picked up a small number of times. This chain uses TRBV10-3 with TRBJ2-4; perhaps D is TRBD1 or TRBD2 (6 bases each). CDR1 and CDR2 from the germline V gene are ENHRY and SYGVKD. The germline V and J ends were trimmed by 3 bases and 4 bases, with 13 bases remaining between them. CDR3 size: 15 residues. CDR3 in DNA: TGTGCCATCAGTGATTCAGGGGCGGGAAAAAACATTCAGTACTTC. Translated: CAISDSGAGKNIQYF.

This clone was seen a few times. The J gene is TRBJ2-1, the V gene TRBV2; 7 bases are a match to TRBD2. V trimming: 2 bases; J trimming: 4 bases; junction bases outside the gene matches: 2. Germline-derived CDR1 and CDR2 are SNHLY and FYNNEI. The length of the CDR3 is 14 residues. The CDR3 nucleotides are TGTGCCAGCAGTGAACAGGGAGGGTACAATGAGCAGTTCTTC. This codes for CASSEQGGYNEQFF.

There are a few counts of this clone. This sequence joins TRBV7-8 and TRBJ1-1, with D possibly matching TRBD1 (6 bases). Germline lookup yields CDR1 SGHVS and CDR2 FQNEAQ. The CDR3 contains 14 residues. The V gene lost 4 bases and the J gene lost 1 base, with 10 bases spanning the gap. CDR3 DNA: TGTGCCAGCAGCTCGGGACACTCGAACACTGAAGCTTTCTTT. This gives the protein CASSSGHSNTEAFF. The complete variable domain, with remaining parts taken from reference TRBV7-8 and TRBJ1-1, reads GAGVSQSPRYKVAKRGQDVALRCDPISGHVSLFWYQQALGQGPEFLTYFQNEAQLDKSGLPSDRFFAERPEGSVSTLKIQRTQQEDSAVYLCASSSGHSNTEAFFGQGTRLTVV.

This clone came up a few times. The rearrangement joins TRBV11-3 to TRBJ2-3, with D tentatively TRBD2 (6 bases). The CDR3 is 14 amino acids. Germline loops: CDR1 SGHNT, CDR2 YENEEA. Trimming removed 3 bases from V and 3 bases from J, with 10 bases in between. CDR3 amino acids: CASSFVGSTDTQYF. Here the CDR3 DNA reads TGTGCCAGCAGCTTCGTCGGGAGTACAGATACGCAGTATTTT.

The rearrangement joins TRBV28 to TRBJ1-2; D call uncertain. The CDR3 consists of 16 residues. Trimming shortened V by 3 bases and J by 0 bases, and 14 bases separated the two germline ends. The germline CDR1 and CDR2 sequences are MDHEN and SYDVKM. Here the CDR3 reads CASSFPPEAANYGYTF. The CDR3 nucleotides are TGTGCCAGCAGTTTCCCGCCGGAAGCAGCTAACTATGGCTACACCTTC.

The V and J genes are TRBV5-4 and TRBJ2-3; D not resolved. This CDR3 spans 15 amino acids. The V end lost 0 bases, the J end lost 4 bases, and 12 bases lay between the germline ends. CDR1 SGHNT and CDR2 YYREEE come from the germline V gene (reference sequence). CDR3 region: CASSLEFVGSDTQYF. The CDR3 DNA is TGTGCCAGCAGCTTGGAGTTCGTTGGGTCAGATACGCAGTATTTT.